This T cell receptor (beta chain) was captured by sequencing in a study of cytomegalovirus exposure and HLA in healthy donors. Germline values: CDR1 SGHRS, CDR2 YFSETQ. This CDR3 is 15 amino acids long. The V gene end was trimmed by 4 bases and the J gene end by 6 bases; junction bases not matched to a gene: 7. 60 Vbeta and 13 Jbeta primers were used in PCR. Sequencing was performed with immunoSEQ multiplex PCR; in TCRdb, only in-frame clones are kept and a portion is missing. The table lists about 89,000 clones, approximately 81% of them singletons. The sequencing sample was made of PBMCs. This sequence was found in a man aged 35-49 years in good health and CMV-seropositive. The genes are TRBV5-1 and TRBJ2-1; the match to TRBD2 covers 10 bases. The CDR3, as DNA: TGCGCCAGCAGCCGATACCAGCGGGGGGGCAATGAGCAGTTCTTC. Its translation: CASSRYQRGGNEQFF.